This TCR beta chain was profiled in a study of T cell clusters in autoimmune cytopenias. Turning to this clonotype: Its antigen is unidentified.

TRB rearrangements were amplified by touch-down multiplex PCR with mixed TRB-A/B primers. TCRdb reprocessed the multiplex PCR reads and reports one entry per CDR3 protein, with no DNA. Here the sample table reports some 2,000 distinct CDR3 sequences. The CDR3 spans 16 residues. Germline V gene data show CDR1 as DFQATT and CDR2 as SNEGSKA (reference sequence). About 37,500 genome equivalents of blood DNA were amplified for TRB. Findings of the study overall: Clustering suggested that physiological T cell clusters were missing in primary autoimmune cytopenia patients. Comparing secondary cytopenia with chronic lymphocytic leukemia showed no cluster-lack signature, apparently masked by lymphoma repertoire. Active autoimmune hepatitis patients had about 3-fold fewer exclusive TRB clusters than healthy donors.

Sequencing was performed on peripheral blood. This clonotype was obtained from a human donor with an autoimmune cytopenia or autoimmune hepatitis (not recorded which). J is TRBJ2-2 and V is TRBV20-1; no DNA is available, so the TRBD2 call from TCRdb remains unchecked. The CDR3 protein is CSAGTSGRVNTGELFF.